This TCR beta chain was profiled in a study of blood T cell repertoires in COVID-19. Study at large: Specimens from acute and convalescent COVID-19 originated in the United States, Italy and Spain. PBMCs, B-cell-depleted T cells, or T cells were the source of the cDNA or gDNA that made up the material.

Germline V gene data show CDR1 as MNHEY and CDR2 as SVGAGI. The CDR3 has 13 residues. Trimming took off 4 bases at V and 3 bases at J, with 9 bases between the two ends. Study processing details: Scientists estimated how many nucleated cells there were by amplifying reference gene primers. Sequencing used immunoSEQ multiplex PCR; TCRdb keeps in-frame clones, though not all of them. That table gives V, J and clone size, and the DNA gave D and trimming. In the table there are under 350,000 clones, approximately 85% of which are singletons. Sample: peripheral blood. The rearrangement joins TRBV6-5 to TRBJ1-1, with no clear D. This sequence originates from a woman between 65 and 79 years old with acute or convalescent COVID-19. Here the CDR3 reads CASSFSPDTEAFF. The DNA for the CDR3 is TGTGCCAGCAGTTTTTCCCCGGACACTGAAGCTTTCTTT.